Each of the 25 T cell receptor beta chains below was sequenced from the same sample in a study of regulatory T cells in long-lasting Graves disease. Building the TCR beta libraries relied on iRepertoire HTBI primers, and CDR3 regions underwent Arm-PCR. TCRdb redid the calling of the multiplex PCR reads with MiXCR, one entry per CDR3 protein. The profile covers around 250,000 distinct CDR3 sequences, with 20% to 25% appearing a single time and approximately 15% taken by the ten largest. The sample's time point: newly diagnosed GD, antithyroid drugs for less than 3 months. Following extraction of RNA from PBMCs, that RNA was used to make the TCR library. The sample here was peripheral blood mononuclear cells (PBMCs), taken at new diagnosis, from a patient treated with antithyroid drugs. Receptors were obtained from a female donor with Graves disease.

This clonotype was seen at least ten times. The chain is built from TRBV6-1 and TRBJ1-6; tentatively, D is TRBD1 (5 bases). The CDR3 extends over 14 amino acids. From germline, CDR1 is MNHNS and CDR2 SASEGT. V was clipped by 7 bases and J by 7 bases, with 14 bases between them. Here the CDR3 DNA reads TGTGCCAGCAACTTCGGTGGGGGGAATTCACCCCTCCACTTT. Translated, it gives CASNFGGGNSPLHF.

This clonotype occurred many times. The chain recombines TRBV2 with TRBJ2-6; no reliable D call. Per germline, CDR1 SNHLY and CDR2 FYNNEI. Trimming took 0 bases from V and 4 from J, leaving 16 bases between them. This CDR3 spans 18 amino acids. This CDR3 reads CASSEALPRGLGANVLTF. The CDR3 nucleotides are TGTGCCAGCAGTGAAGCGCTACCAAGAGGTCTCGGGGCCAACGTCCTGACTTTC.

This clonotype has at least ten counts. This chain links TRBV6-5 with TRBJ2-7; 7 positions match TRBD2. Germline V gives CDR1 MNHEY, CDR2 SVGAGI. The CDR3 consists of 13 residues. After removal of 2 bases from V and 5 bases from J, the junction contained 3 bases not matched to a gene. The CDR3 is CASSYAGENEQYF. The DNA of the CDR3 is TGTGCCAGCAGTTACGCGGGGGAGAACGAGCAGTACTTC.

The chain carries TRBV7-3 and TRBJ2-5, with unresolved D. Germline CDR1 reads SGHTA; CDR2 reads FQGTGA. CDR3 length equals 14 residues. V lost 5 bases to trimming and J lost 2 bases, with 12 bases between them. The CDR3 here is CASSQWTEQETQYF. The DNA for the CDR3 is TGTGCCAGCAGCCAATGGACGGAACAAGAGACCCAGTACTTC.

In DNA form, the CDR3 reads TGTGCCAGCAGCGTCAGGGGGCGTGAAGATACGCAGTATTTT. Its translation is CASSVRGREDTQYF. The chain carries TRBV7-2 and TRBJ2-3; 8 bases agree with TRBD1. Germline trimming cut 5 bases from V and 5 bases from J; bases unmatched to any gene: 6. This CDR3 region has 14 residues. CDR1 and CDR2 (germline): SGHTA, FQGNSA.

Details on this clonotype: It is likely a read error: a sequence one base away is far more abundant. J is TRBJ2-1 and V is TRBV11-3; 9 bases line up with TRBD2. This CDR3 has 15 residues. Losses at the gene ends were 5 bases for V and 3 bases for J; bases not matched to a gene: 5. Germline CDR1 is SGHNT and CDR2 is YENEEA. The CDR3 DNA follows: TGTGCCAGCAGCACCCAAGCGGGGGGCTACAATGAGCAGTTCTTC. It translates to CASSTQAGGYNEQFF.

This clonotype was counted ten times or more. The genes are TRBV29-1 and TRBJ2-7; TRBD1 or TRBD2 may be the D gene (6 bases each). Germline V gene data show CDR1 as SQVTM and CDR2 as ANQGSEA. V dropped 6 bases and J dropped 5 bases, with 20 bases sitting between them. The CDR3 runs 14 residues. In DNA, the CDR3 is TGCAGCGTAGGGGGAAGGGGAGGAGGAAACGAGCAGTACTTC. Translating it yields CSVGGRGGGNEQYF.

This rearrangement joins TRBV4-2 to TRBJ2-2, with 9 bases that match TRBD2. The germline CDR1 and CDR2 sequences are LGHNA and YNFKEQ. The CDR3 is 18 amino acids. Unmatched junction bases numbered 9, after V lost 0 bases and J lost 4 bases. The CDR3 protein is CASSQDIGGGGVTGELFF. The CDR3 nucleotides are TGTGCCAGCAGCCAAGATATTGGCGGGGGGGGGGTCACCGGGGAGCTGTTTTTT.

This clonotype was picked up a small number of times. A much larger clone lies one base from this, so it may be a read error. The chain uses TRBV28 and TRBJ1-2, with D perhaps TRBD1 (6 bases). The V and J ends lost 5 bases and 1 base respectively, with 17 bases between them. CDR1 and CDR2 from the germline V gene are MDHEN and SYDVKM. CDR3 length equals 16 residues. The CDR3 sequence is CASSIGGGAINYGYTF. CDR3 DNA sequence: TGTGCCAGCAGTATCGGCGGGGGGGCTATTAACTATGGCTACACCTTC.

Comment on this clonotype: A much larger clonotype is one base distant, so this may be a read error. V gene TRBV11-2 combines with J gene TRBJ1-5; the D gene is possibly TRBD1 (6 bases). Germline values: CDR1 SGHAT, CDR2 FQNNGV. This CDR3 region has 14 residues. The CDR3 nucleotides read TGTGCCGGCAGCTCGGACAGTTACAATCAGCCCCAGCATTTT. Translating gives CAGSSDSYNQPQHF.

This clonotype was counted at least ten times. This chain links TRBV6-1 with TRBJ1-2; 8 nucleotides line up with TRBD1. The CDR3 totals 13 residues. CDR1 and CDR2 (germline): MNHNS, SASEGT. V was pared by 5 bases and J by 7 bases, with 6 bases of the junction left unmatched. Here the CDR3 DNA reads TGTGCCAGCAGTAAGACAGGGGCGATTGGCTACACCTTC. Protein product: CASSKTGAIGYTF.

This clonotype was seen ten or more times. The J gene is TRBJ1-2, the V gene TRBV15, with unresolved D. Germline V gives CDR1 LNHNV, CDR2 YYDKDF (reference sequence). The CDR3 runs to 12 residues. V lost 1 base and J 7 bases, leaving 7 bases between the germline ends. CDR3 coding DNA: TGTGCCACCAGCAGAGGAGGTCTTGGCTACACCTTC. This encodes CATSRGGLGYTF.

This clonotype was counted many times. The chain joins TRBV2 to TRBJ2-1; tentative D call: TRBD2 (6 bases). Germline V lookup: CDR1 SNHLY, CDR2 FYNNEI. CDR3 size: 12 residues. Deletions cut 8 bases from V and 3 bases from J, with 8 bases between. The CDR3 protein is CASGTFYNEQFF. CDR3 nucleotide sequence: TGTGCCAGCGGGACTTTCTACAATGAGCAGTTCTTC.

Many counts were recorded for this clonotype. The CDR3 reads CASSLLTTRGTQYF. In DNA, the CDR3 is TGTGCCAGCAGCCTACTGACTACCCGAGGGACCCAGTACTTC. The rearrangement links TRBV5-5 to TRBJ2-5; a possible D gene is TRBD2 (5 bases). The germline V gene encodes CDR1 SGHKS and CDR2 YYEKEE (reference sequence). The V end lost 4 bases, the J end lost 7 bases, and 17 bases lay between the germline ends. The CDR3 is made up of 14 amino acids.

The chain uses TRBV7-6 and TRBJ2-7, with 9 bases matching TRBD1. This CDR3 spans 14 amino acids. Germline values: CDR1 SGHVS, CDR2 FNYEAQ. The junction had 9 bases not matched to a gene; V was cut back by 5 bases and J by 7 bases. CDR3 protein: CASSPGQGGEEQYF. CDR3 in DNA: TGTGCCAGCAGCCCGGGACAGGGAGGCGAGGAGCAGTACTTC.

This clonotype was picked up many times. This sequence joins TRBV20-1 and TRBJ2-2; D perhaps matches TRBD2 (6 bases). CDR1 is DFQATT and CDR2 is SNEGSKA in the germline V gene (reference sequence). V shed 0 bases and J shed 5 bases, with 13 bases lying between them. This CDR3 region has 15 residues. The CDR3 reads CSARDSGGRTGELFF. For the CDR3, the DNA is TGCAGTGCTAGAGATAGCGGTGGTCGGACCGGGGAGCTGTTTTTT.

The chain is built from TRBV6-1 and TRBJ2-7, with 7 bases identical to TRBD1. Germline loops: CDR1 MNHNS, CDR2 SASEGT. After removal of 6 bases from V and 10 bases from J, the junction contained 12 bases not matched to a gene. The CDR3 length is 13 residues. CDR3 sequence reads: CASSRGPGGRQYF. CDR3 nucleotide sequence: TGTGCCAGCAGCCGCGGGCCAGGGGGTCGTCAGTACTTC.

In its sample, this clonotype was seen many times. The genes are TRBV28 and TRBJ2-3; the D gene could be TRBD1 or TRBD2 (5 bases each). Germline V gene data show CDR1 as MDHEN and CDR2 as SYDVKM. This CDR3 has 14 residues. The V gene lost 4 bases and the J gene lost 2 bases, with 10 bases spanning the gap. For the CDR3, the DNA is TGTGCCAGCAGTTCCCCGGGGCTCACAGATACGCAGTATTTT. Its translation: CASSSPGLTDTQYF.

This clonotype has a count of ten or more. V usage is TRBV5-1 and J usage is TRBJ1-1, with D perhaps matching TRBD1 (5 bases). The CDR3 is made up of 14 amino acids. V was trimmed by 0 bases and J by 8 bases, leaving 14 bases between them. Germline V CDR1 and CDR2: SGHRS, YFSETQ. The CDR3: CASSLAGGWKEAFF. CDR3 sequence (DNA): TGCGCCAGCAGCTTGGCGGGGGGGTGGAAGGAAGCTTTCTTT.

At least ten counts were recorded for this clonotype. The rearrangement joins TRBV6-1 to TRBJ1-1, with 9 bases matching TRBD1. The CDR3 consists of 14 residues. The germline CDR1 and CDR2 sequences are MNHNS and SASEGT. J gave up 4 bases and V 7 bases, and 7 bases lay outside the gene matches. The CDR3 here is CASTKGQGSTEAFF. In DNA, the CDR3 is TGTGCCAGCACCAAGGGACAGGGCAGCACTGAAGCTTTCTTT.

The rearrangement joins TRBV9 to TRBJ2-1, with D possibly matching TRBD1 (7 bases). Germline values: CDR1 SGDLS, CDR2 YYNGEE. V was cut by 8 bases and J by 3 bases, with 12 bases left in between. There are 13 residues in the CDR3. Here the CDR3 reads CASGGDSYNEQFF. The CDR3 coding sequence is TGTGCCAGTGGAGGGGACAGCTACAATGAGCAGTTCTTC.

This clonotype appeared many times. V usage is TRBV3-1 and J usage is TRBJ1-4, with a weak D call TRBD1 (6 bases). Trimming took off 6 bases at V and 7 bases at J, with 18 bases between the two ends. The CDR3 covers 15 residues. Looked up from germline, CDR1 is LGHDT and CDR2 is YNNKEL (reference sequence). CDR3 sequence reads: CASRPPGHPGEKLFF. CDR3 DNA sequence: TGTGCCAGCAGACCCCCGGGACACCCTGGTGAAAAACTGTTTTTT. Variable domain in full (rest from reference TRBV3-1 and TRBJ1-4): DTAVSQTPKYLVTQMGNDKSIKCEQNLGHDTMYWYKQDSKKFLKIMFSYNNKELIINETVPNRFSPKSPDKAHLNLHINSLELGDSAVYFCASRPPGHPGEKLFFGSGTQLSVL.

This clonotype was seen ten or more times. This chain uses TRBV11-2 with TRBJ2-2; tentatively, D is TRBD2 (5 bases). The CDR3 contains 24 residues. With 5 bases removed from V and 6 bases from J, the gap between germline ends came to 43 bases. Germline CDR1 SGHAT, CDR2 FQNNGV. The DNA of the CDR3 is TGTGCCAGCAGCCCATTAGGGCCCGGACGGCCGGACTCGTCGAGGCCCCTTAGGGCCGGGGAGCTGTTTTTT. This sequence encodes CASSPLGPGRPDSSRPLRAGELFF.

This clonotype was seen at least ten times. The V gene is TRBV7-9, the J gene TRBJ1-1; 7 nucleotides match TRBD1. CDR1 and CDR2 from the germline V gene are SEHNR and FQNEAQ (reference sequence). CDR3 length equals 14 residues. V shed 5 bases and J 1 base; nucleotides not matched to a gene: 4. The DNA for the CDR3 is TGTGCCAGCAGCGTAAACAGGGGGAACACTGAAGCTTTCTTT. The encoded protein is CASSVNRGNTEAFF.

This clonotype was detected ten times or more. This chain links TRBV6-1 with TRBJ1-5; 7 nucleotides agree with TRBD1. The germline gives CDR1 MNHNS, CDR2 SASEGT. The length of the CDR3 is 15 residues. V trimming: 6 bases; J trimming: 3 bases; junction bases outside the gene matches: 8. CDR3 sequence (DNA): TGTGCCAGCAGGAAGGCGGGACAGAACAATCAGCCCCAGCATTTT. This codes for CASRKAGQNNQPQHF.